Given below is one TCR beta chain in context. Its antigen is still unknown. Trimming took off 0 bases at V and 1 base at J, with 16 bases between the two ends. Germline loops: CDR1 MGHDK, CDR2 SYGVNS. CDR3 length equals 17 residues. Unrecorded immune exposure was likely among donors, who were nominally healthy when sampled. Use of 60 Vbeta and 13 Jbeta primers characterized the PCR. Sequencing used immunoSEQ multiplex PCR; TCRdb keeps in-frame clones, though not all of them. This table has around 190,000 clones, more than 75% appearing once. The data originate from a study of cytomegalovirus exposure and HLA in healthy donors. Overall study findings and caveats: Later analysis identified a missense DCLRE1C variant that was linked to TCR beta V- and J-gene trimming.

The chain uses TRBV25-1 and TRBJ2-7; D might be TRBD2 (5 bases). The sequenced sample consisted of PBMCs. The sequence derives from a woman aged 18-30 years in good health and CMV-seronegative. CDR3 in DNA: TGTGCCAGCAGTGAATATCGTAGAGGGTCAAATTCCTACGAGCAGTACTTC. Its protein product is CASSEYRRGSNSYEQYF.